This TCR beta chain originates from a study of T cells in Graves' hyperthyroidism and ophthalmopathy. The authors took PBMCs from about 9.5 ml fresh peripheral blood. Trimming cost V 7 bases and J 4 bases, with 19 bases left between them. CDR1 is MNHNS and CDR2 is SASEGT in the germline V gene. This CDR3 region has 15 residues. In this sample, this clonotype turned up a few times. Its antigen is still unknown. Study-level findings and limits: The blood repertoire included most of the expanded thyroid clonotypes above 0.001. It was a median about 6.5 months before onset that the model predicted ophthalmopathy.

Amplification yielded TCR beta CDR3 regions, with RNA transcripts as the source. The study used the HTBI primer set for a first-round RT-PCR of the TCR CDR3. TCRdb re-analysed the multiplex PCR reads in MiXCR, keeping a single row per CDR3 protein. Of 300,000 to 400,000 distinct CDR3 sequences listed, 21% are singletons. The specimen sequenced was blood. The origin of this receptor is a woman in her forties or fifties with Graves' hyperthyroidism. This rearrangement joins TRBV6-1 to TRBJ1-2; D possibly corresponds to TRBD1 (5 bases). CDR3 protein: CASNEGEDGAYGYTF. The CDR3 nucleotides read TGTGCCAGCAACGAAGGGGAGGATGGTGCCTATGGCTACACCTTC.